These T cell receptor beta chains were read from a single sample in a study of blood T cell repertoires in COVID-19. Clones were sequenced by immunoSEQ multiplex PCR, and TCRdb holds only the in-frame ones, with some missing. The sample includes 130,000 to 150,000 clones, 84% of them seen just once. The sequenced sample consisted of PBMCs or T cells enriched from blood (not recorded which). The receptors stem from a woman between 50 and 59 years old who had been exposed to COVID-19. Each CDR3 is given with its conserved first and last residue. A D gene is named only where the DNA matches it firmly. Only part of the rows carry a size: once, few, many, or a class if the clone is expanded.

abundance: .
v_gene: TRBV6-5
d_gene: .
j_gene: TRBJ1-6
CDR3nt: TGTGCCAGCAGTTACAGGAGTGGGAATTCACCCCTCCACTTT
CDR3aa: CASSYRSGNSPLHF

abundance: .
v_gene: TRBV7-6
d_gene: TRBD1
j_gene: TRBJ2-1
CDR3nt: TGTGCCAGCAGCCGGACAGGGGGCGCCTACAATGAGCAGTTCTTC
CDR3aa: CASSRTGGAYNEQFF

abundance: .
v_gene: TRBV5-1
d_gene: .
j_gene: TRBJ2-5
CDR3nt: TGCGCCAGCAGCTTACATCACCTCCCAGAGACCCAGTACTTC
CDR3aa: CASSLHHLPETQYF

abundance: .
v_gene: TRBV4-3
d_gene: .
j_gene: TRBJ1-2
CDR3nt: TGCGCCAGCAGCCAAGATAGCGGCGGGCAGGGCTATGGTGGCTACACCTTC
CDR3aa: CASSQDSGGQGYGGYTF

abundance: .
v_gene: TRBV2
d_gene: .
j_gene: TRBJ2-2
CDR3nt: TGTGCCAGCTCGGACACCACGAACACCGGGGAGCTGTTTTTT
CDR3aa: CASSDTTNTGELFF

abundance: once
v_gene: TRBV6-5
d_gene: TRBD1
j_gene: TRBJ1-5
CDR3nt: TGTGCCAGCAGGACAGGGGGCGGGTTCAATCAGCCCCAGCATTTT
CDR3aa: CASRTGGGFNQPQHF

abundance: .
v_gene: TRBV10-3
d_gene: TRBD1
j_gene: TRBJ1-3
CDR3nt: TGTGCCATCAGGGGGACAGGTGGAAACACCATATATTTT
CDR3aa: CAIRGTGGNTIYF

abundance: .
v_gene: TRBV10-3
d_gene: TRBD1
j_gene: TRBJ1-2
CDR3nt: TGTGCCATCAGGACGAACCGGGGCAGGGGGTATGGCTACACCTTC
CDR3aa: CAIRTNRGRGYGYTF

abundance: .
v_gene: TRBV5-4
d_gene: TRBD1
j_gene: TRBJ2-7
CDR3nt: TGTGCCAGCAGCTTACCGGGACAGGGTTCCTACGAGCAGTACTTC
CDR3aa: CASSLPGQGSYEQYF

abundance: .
v_gene: TRBV6-2/TRBV6-3
d_gene: TRBD1
j_gene: TRBJ1-5
CDR3nt: TGTGCCAGCAGCCGGGACAGGGGGTATCAGCCCCAGCATTTT
CDR3aa: CASSRDRGYQPQHF

abundance: .
v_gene: TRBV30
d_gene: TRBD1
j_gene: TRBJ2-2
CDR3nt: TGTGCCTGGAGCGCCGACAGGGGGCGGATGACCGGGGAGCTGTTTTTT
CDR3aa: CAWSADRGRMTGELFF

abundance: once
v_gene: TRBV11-3
d_gene: TRBD1
j_gene: TRBJ2-4
CDR3nt: TGTGCCAGCAGCTTCGGACAGGGAGATGGCATTCAGTACTTC
CDR3aa: CASSFGQGDGIQYF

abundance: .
v_gene: TRBV6-2/TRBV6-3
d_gene: .
j_gene: TRBJ1-5
CDR3nt: TGTGCCAGCAGTCGAGCGGGCCTAGGGGCTCAGCCCCAGCATTTT
CDR3aa: CASSRAGLGAQPQHF